These 26 T cell receptor beta chains were sequenced from one sample in a study of blood T cell repertoires in COVID-19. The protocol was immunoSEQ multiplex PCR, while the TCRdb copy is restricted to in-frame clones and leaves out a portion. The profile covers 140,000 or so clones, with over 70% appearing a single time and approximately 3.5% taken by the ten largest. Sequencing input: peripheral blood. The receptors stem from a man between 65 and 85 years old who had recovered from COVID-19.

The chain couples TRBV6-5 to TRBJ2-1; possibly TRBD1 for D (6 bases). This CDR3 region has 13 residues. Trimming stripped 6 bases from V and 11 bases from J, with 17 bases between. The germline gives CDR1 MNHEY, CDR2 SVGAGI. CDR3 bases: TGTGCCAGCAGGTTAGCAGGGGCTCCGAAGCAGTTCTTC. Translating it yields CASRLAGAPKQFF.

Details on this clone: Other DNA sequences from this sample encode an identical CDR3 as well. The V call is TRBV3-1 (or the pseudogene TRBV3-2), the J call TRBJ1-1; 8 bases match TRBD1. Looked up from germline, CDR1 is LGHDT and CDR2 is YNNKEL (reference sequence). V lost 3 bases and J lost 5; bases outside the gene matches: 5. The CDR3 consists of 14 residues. CDR3 amino acids: CASSHATGETEAFF. CDR3 coding DNA: TGTGCCAGCAGCCACGCGACAGGGGAAACTGAAGCTTTCTTT.

CDR3 protein: CASKLQGLTETQYF. As DNA, the CDR3 is TGTGCCAGTAAACTACAGGGGTTGACAGAGACCCAGTACTTC. The chain carries TRBV27 and TRBJ2-5; 7 nucleotides match TRBD1. The CDR3 is 14 residues long. V was pared by 9 bases and J by 4 bases, with 11 bases of the junction left unmatched. Germline-derived CDR1 and CDR2 are MNHEY and SMNVEV (reference sequence).

V usage is TRBV5-6 and J usage is TRBJ2-7, with D possibly matching TRBD1 (6 bases). Germline CDR1 is SGHDT and CDR2 is YYEEEE. The V gene lost 0 bases and the J gene lost 4 bases, with 14 bases spanning the gap. The CDR3 totals 15 residues. For the CDR3, the DNA is TGTGCCAGCAGCTTGGAGGCTACAGGGCTATACGAGCAGTACTTC. It specifies CASSLEATGLYEQYF.

The chain recombines TRBV18 with TRBJ1-2; D remains ambiguous. Germline V gene lookup returns CDR1 KGHSH and CDR2 LQKENI. This CDR3 is 16 amino acids long. Trimming removed 3 bases from V and 6 bases from J, with 20 bases in between. The CDR3 sequence: CASSPVPLGGENGYTF. The CDR3 bases are TGTGCCAGCTCACCGGTCCCTTTGGGAGGTGAGAATGGCTACACCTTC.

This chain joins TRBV6-6 and TRBJ1-1, with D hard to call. This CDR3 contains 12 residues. CDR1 is MNHNY, CDR2 SVGAGI, per germline (reference sequence). Trimming stripped 2 bases from V and 8 bases from J, with 9 bases between. The CDR3 coding sequence is TGTGCCAGCAGTTACCGGGTCGGGGAAGCTTTCTTT. This sequence encodes CASSYRVGEAFF.

This chain uses TRBV28 with TRBJ1-3; no clear D gene. Deletions cut 5 bases from V and 0 bases from J, with 23 bases between. The germline V gene encodes CDR1 MDHEN and CDR2 SYDVKM. This CDR3 is built from 19 residues. CDR3 coding DNA: TGTGCCAGCAGTCCTATTGGGCCTCGGCAACTCTACTCTGGAAACACCATATATTTT. Encoded protein: CASSPIGPRQLYSGNTIYF.

The chain uses TRBV7-3 and TRBJ2-1; 8 bases line up with TRBD2. Germline V gene lookup returns CDR1 SGHTA and CDR2 FQGTGA. This CDR3 region has 15 residues. Trimming at V came to 3 bases and at J to 2 bases, leaving 3 bases not matched to a gene. CDR3 in DNA: TGTGCCAGCAGCTTGGGAGCGGGAGCCTACAATGAGCAGTTCTTC. Its protein product is CASSLGAGAYNEQFF.

This chain uses TRBV7-8 with TRBJ1-1; tentative D call: TRBD1 (5 bases). Germline V lookup: CDR1 SGHVS, CDR2 FQNEAQ. The CDR3 is 14 residues long. Between the trimmed V and J ends, which lost 4 bases and 4 bases, there was a span of 13 bases. CDR3: CASSSNPQGTEAFF. DNA for the CDR3: TGTGCCAGCAGCTCCAACCCCCAGGGCACTGAAGCTTTCTTT.

This clone was found once. V is TRBV7-6 and J is TRBJ2-1, with TRBD2 matching over 7 bases. Germline V CDR1 and CDR2: SGHVS, FNYEAQ. The ends lost 0 bases at V and 5 bases at J; junction bases unmatched: 1. The CDR3 length is 14 residues. CDR3 bases: TGTGCCAGCAGCTTAGCGGGAGGGGACAATGAGCAGTTCTTC. Its translation is CASSLAGGDNEQFF.

V usage is TRBV5-1 and J usage is TRBJ1-1; possible D gene TRBD1, 5 bases. There are 13 residues in the CDR3. Germline V gene data show CDR1 as SGHRS and CDR2 as YFSETQ. V shed 4 bases and J shed 6 bases, with 13 bases lying between them. The CDR3 reads CASSHQGGAEAFF. CDR3 nucleotides: TGCGCCAGCAGCCACCAGGGTGGTGCTGAAGCTTTCTTT.

In its sample, this clone was seen a few times. This chain joins TRBV19 and TRBJ2-1; 8 bases line up with TRBD2. Looked up from germline, CDR1 is LNHDA and CDR2 is SQIVND (reference sequence). With V trimmed by 2 bases and J by 4 bases, 10 bases remained unmatched. This CDR3 spans 17 amino acids. The CDR3 nucleotides read TGTGCCAGTAGTATACAGGCCACTAGCGGACCGTACAATGAGCAGTTCTTC. Residues: CASSIQATSGPYNEQFF.

The chain links TRBV15 to TRBJ2-7, with D tentatively TRBD2 (5 bases). The V end was cut by 3 bases, the J end by 2 bases, with 14 bases between. Germline loops: CDR1 LNHNV, CDR2 YYDKDF (reference sequence). The CDR3 is 15 residues long. CDR3: CATSSLAPGPYEQYF. For the CDR3, the DNA is TGTGCCACCAGCAGTCTAGCCCCAGGACCCTACGAGCAGTACTTC.

This rearrangement joins TRBV6-2 or TRBV6-3 to TRBJ2-6; D is ambiguous. The germline V gene has CDR1 MNHEY and CDR2 SVGEGT. This CDR3 has 15 residues. V shed 5 bases and J shed 1 base, with 9 bases lying between them. The CDR3 sequence is CASSVLDSGANVLTF. The CDR3 DNA reads as TGTGCCAGCAGTGTCCTAGATTCTGGGGCCAACGTCCTGACTTTC.

The chain links TRBV6-5 to TRBJ1-2; a possible D gene is TRBD1 (5 bases). The CDR3 is made up of 13 amino acids. The germline gives CDR1 MNHEY, CDR2 SVGAGI. V lost 2 bases to trimming and J lost 4 bases, with 8 bases between them. The chain's CDR3 is CASSYGGGYGYTF. In DNA, the CDR3 is TGTGCCAGCAGTTACGGGGGGGGCTATGGCTACACCTTC.

The rearrangement uses TRBV7-9 and TRBJ2-7; tentative D call: TRBD2 (6 bases). The CDR3 extends over 13 amino acids. Germline-derived CDR1 and CDR2 are SEHNR and FQNEAQ (reference sequence). V was pared by 6 bases and J by 4 bases, with 13 bases between. CDR3 sequence reads: CASSRTTLYEQYF. CDR3 nucleotide sequence: TGTGCCAGCAGTCGGACTACTCTTTACGAGCAGTACTTC.

CDR3: CASSQWTSVETQYF. CDR3 DNA sequence: TGTGCCAGCAGCCAGTGGACTAGCGTGGAGACCCAGTACTTC. V is TRBV14 and J is TRBJ2-5; 9 bases match TRBD2. Germline CDR1 SGHDN, CDR2 FVKESK. The CDR3 has 14 residues. With 3 bases clipped from V and 5 bases from J, the junction kept 4 bases outside the gene matches. The full variable domain, rest sourced from reference TRBV14 and TRBJ2-5, is EAGVTQFPSHSVIEKGQTVTLRCDPISGHDNLYWYRRVMGKEIKFLLHFVKESKQDESGMPNNRFLAERTGGTYSTLKVQPAELEDSGVYFCASSQWTSVETQYFGPGTRLLVL.

This clone appeared once. V usage is TRBV29-1 and J usage is TRBJ2-1; D remains ambiguous. V was clipped by 4 bases and J by 5 bases, with 9 bases between them. The CDR3 runs 12 residues. Looked up from germline, CDR1 is SQVTM and CDR2 is ANQGSEA. The DNA for the CDR3 is TGCAGCGTTGTGCTAGTCAACAATGAGCAGTTCTTC. As protein: CSVVLVNNEQFF.

The V and J genes are TRBV6-5 and TRBJ2-2; TRBD1 is a possible D gene (6 bases). Germline loops: CDR1 MNHEY, CDR2 SVGAGI. The CDR3 extends over 14 amino acids. Trimming pared 6 bases from V and 1 base from J, leaving 9 bases between. In nucleotides, the CDR3 is TGTGCCAGCAGCGGGACATTGAACACCGGGGAGCTGTTTTTT. Translated, it gives CASSGTLNTGELFF.

The CDR3 reads CAWSVLGGYTF. In DNA, the CDR3 is TGTGCCTGGAGTGTACTGGGCGGCTACACCTTC. The rearrangement uses TRBV30 and TRBJ1-2; no clear D gene. The CDR3 spans 11 residues. V lost 0 bases and J 8 bases, leaving 7 bases between the germline ends. Germline V gene sequence: CDR1 GTSNPN, CDR2 SVGIG (reference sequence).

This clone has only one observation. The chain recombines TRBV12-5 with TRBJ1-2; 9 bases fit TRBD1. Germline CDR1 is LGHNT and CDR2 is FRNRAP. With 7 bases clipped from V and 7 bases from J, the junction kept 13 bases outside the gene matches. The CDR3 spans 15 residues. The chain's CDR3 is CASAPQQGASGGYTF. The CDR3 nucleotides read TGTGCTAGTGCCCCGCAACAGGGGGCGTCGGGTGGCTACACCTTC.

This clone came up a few times. The chain joins TRBV5-4 to TRBJ2-1; a weak D match, TRBD1 (6 bases). In germline, CDR1 is SGHNT, CDR2 YYREEE (reference sequence). Trimming left V 0 bases short and J 3 bases short, with 13 bases between. The CDR3 consists of 16 residues. The CDR3 bases are TGTGCCAGCAGCTTGGACTTAGGACAGTTCTACAATGAGCAGTTCTTC. This encodes CASSLDLGQFYNEQFF.

J is TRBJ2-7 and V is TRBV7-8; D gene uncertain. The V end lost 1 base, the J end lost 3 bases, and 7 bases lay between the germline ends. Germline V gene sequence: CDR1 SGHVS, CDR2 FQNEAQ. The CDR3 sequence is 13 residues long. The CDR3 DNA reads as TGTGCCAGCAGCTTAGTTCTTCTCTACGAGCAGTACTTC. Protein sequence: CASSLVLLYEQYF.

The chain carries TRBV12-3 or TRBV12-4 and TRBJ2-4; D not certain. There are 12 residues in the CDR3. Trimming pared 2 bases from V and 5 bases from J, leaving 4 bases between. CDR3 sequence reads: CASSLWQNIQYF. The DNA for the CDR3 is TGTGCCAGCAGTTTATGGCAAAACATTCAGTACTTC.

This chain joins TRBV7-2 and TRBJ1-1, with 7 bases matching TRBD1. The CDR3 has 13 amino acids. Germline CDR1 reads SGHTA; CDR2 reads FQGNSA. Trimming took 6 bases from V and 4 from J; bases not matched to a gene: 5. CDR3 in DNA: TGTGCCAGCAGTTCCCACAGGGGCACTGAAGCTTTCTTT. Translating gives CASSSHRGTEAFF.

In this sample, this clone turned up a few times. The chain has TRBV19 and TRBJ2-7; TRBD2 might be the D (5 bases). Germline CDR1 is LNHDA and CDR2 is SQIVND (reference sequence). Trimming removed 7 bases at V and 0 bases at J, with 13 bases between. The CDR3 covers 14 residues. CDR3 sequence: CASKIAISSYEQYF. CDR3 nucleotides: TGTGCCAGTAAAATAGCGATAAGCTCCTACGAGCAGTACTTC.